These 30 T cell receptor beta chains originate from one sample sequenced in a study of blood T cell repertoires in COVID-19. The method was immunoSEQ multiplex PCR; TCRdb's version includes in-frame clones alone and lacks a portion of them. The sample includes 200,000 or so clones, about nine tenths of them seen just once. The specimen sequenced was peripheral blood. The receptor set was obtained from a man at least 80 years old with acute or convalescent COVID-19.

V usage is TRBV12-5 and J usage is TRBJ2-4, with TRBD1 matching 9 bases. The CDR3 has 15 amino acids. J lost 3 bases, V lost 6 bases, and 6 bases had no gene match. Germline loops: CDR1 LGHNT, CDR2 FRNRAP. The CDR3: CASGLGQGSKNIQYF. As DNA, the CDR3 is TGTGCTAGTGGCCTTGGACAGGGGAGCAAAAACATTCAGTACTTC.

The V gene is TRBV19, the J gene TRBJ2-3; D remains ambiguous. CDR1 LNHDA and CDR2 SQIVND come from the germline V gene (reference sequence). V lost 11 bases and J lost 6, with 9 bases in between. CDR3 length equals 10 residues. DNA for the CDR3: TGTGCCTCAGGTCGTGATACGCAGTATTTT. Encoded protein: CASGRDTQYF.

The genes are TRBV7-3 and TRBJ2-5, with 7 bases lining up with TRBD2. V lost 3 bases, J lost 5 bases, and 6 bases stayed unmatched. The CDR3 covers 14 residues. CDR1 is SGHTA, CDR2 FQGTGA, per germline. The CDR3 reads CASSFYGEGETQYF. The CDR3 nucleotides are TGTGCCAGCAGCTTTTATGGGGAGGGGGAGACCCAGTACTTC.

The V gene is TRBV23-1, the J gene TRBJ1-2; TRBD1 aligns across 11 bases. TRBV23-1 is identified as an open reading frame with a role that is uncertain. Losses at the gene ends were 0 bases for V and 6 bases for J; bases not matched to a gene: 6. The CDR3 has 16 amino acids. The CDR3, as DNA: TGCGCCAGCAGTCAATCGCTGGACAGGGGGCTCGATGGCTACACCTTC. This sequence encodes CASSQSLDRGLDGYTF.

The chain couples TRBV19 to TRBJ1-5; 9 nucleotides match TRBD1. Germline V gene lookup returns CDR1 LNHDA and CDR2 SQIVND (reference sequence). The CDR3 runs 19 residues. Germline trimming cut 1 base from V and 0 bases from J; bases unmatched to any gene: 10. The CDR3 sequence: CASSIVTGGRLRSNQPQHF. Written as DNA, the CDR3 is TGTGCCAGTAGTATAGTGACAGGGGGTCGATTGCGTAGCAATCAGCCCCAGCATTTT. Full variable domain (remainder filled in from reference TRBV19 and TRBJ1-5): DGGITQSPKYLFRKEGQNVTLSCEQNLNHDAMYWYRQDPGQGLRLIYYSQIVNDFQKGDIAEGYSVSREKKESFPLTVTSAQKNPTAFYLCASSIVTGGRLRSNQPQHFGDGTRLSIL.

The chain joins TRBV10-3 to TRBJ2-1, with 15 bases aligning to TRBD2. Germline lookup yields CDR1 ENHRY and CDR2 SYGVKD. This CDR3 region has 16 residues. The ends lost 4 bases at V and 7 bases at J; junction bases unmatched: 5. The CDR3 protein is CAISGGLAGGINEQFF. CDR3 nucleotide sequence: TGTGCCATCAGTGGCGGACTAGCGGGAGGGATTAATGAGCAGTTCTTC.

CDR3 in amino acids: CARSGQNHTQYF. CDR3 bases: TGTGCCAGAAGTGGACAGAACCATACGCAGTATTTT. V usage is TRBV7-9 and J usage is TRBJ2-3, with D perhaps matching TRBD1 (6 bases). This CDR3 comprises 12 residues. V was shortened by 9 bases and J by 7 bases, with 14 bases between the two germline ends. Germline CDR1 reads SEHNR; CDR2 reads FQNEAQ (reference sequence).

The chain recombines TRBV7-9 with TRBJ1-1; no definite D call. The CDR3 has 13 amino acids. The germline V and J ends were trimmed by 4 bases and 5 bases, with 11 bases remaining between them. Germline CDR1 reads SEHNR; CDR2 reads FQNEAQ (reference sequence). CDR3 protein: CASSSGPGTEAFF. CDR3 nucleotide sequence: TGTGCCAGCAGCTCAGGACCGGGGACTGAAGCTTTCTTT.

This clone was seen once. The V call is TRBV10-3, the J call TRBJ2-5, with D tentatively TRBD2 (7 bases). V gave up 2 bases and J gave up 4 bases, with 11 bases separating them. CDR3 length: 14 residues. Germline V gene lookup returns CDR1 ENHRY and CDR2 SYGVKD. The CDR3 DNA reads TGTGCCATCAGTGAGGAGGGGGGGACAGAGACCCAGTACTTC. Translating it yields CAISEEGGTETQYF.

V is TRBV18 and J is TRBJ2-7; perhaps TRBD1 as D (6 bases). V gave up 2 bases and J gave up 1 base, with 9 bases separating them. This CDR3 region has 14 residues. CDR1 and CDR2 from the germline V gene are KGHSH and LQKENI. DNA for the CDR3: TGTGCCAGCTCACCAGGGGGCCTGTCCTACGAGCAGTACTTC. Translation gives CASSPGGLSYEQYF.

The chain couples TRBV5-4 to TRBJ2-2, with 15 bases lining up with TRBD2. CDR1 is SGHNT and CDR2 is YYREEE in the germline V gene (reference sequence). The V segment lost 4 bases and the J segment 5 bases; nucleotides outside the gene matches: 3. The CDR3 runs 16 residues. The chain's CDR3 is CASSGGLAGGTGELFF. DNA for the CDR3: TGTGCCAGCAGCGGAGGACTAGCGGGAGGGACCGGGGAGCTGTTTTTT.

This clone was seen just once. The V call is TRBV24-1, the J call TRBJ2-3; possible D gene TRBD1, 6 bases. Between the trimmed V and J ends, which lost 0 bases and 11 bases, there was a span of 14 bases. This CDR3 spans 14 amino acids. CDR1 KGHDR and CDR2 SFDVKD come from the germline V gene. The CDR3: CATSDLGQGRGQYF. CDR3 DNA sequence: TGTGCCACCAGTGATTTGGGGCAGGGGCGAGGGCAGTATTTT.

The rearrangement uses TRBV28 and TRBJ1-1; D might be TRBD1 (5 bases). The CDR3 covers 17 residues. V lost 4 bases and J lost 0, with 18 bases in between. Germline-derived CDR1 and CDR2 are MDHEN and SYDVKM. As DNA, the CDR3 is TGTGCCAGCAGTTCGTTGAAGGGGAACTACATGAACACTGAAGCTTTCTTT. This translates into CASSSLKGNYMNTEAFF.

CDR3 nucleotide sequence: TGCGCCAGCAGCTTGGCTGGACAGGGGAGCGAGCAGTACTTC. Protein product: CASSLAGQGSEQYF. V usage is TRBV5-1 and J usage is TRBJ2-7; 9 nucleotides align to TRBD1. Germline CDR1 reads SGHRS; CDR2 reads YFSETQ. The CDR3 extends over 14 amino acids. The V and J ends lost 0 bases and 6 bases, in that order; junction bases with no gene match: 4.

The chain employs TRBV6-6 and TRBJ2-7; TRBD2 might be the D (5 bases). CDR3 length: 14 residues. Germline V CDR1 and CDR2: MNHNY, SVGAGI (reference sequence). Trimming removed 10 bases at V and 3 bases at J, with 19 bases between. CDR3 DNA: TGTGCCACGGGAACGGGGAACCCCCGCTACGAGCAGTACTTC. This codes for CATGTGNPRYEQYF.

The V gene is TRBV6-6, the J gene TRBJ2-5, with D unresolved. Per germline, CDR1 MNHNY and CDR2 SVGAGI (reference sequence). Trimming pared 6 bases from V and 5 bases from J, leaving 7 bases between. CDR3 size: 11 residues. In DNA form, the CDR3 reads TGTGCCAGCAGCTGGCTTGAGACCCAGTACTTC. Its translation is CASSWLETQYF.

This rearrangement joins TRBV6-6 to TRBJ2-5, with a weak D call TRBD1 (5 bases). With 6 bases removed from V and 4 bases from J, the gap between germline ends came to 12 bases. The germline CDR1 and CDR2 sequences are MNHNY and SVGAGI (reference sequence). The CDR3 has 13 residues. The CDR3 protein is CASSRQGAETQYF. CDR3 nucleotides: TGTGCCAGCAGCCGGCAGGGCGCAGAGACCCAGTACTTC.

The chain employs TRBV7-2 and TRBJ2-5; TRBD1 aligns across 7 bases. The germline gives CDR1 SGHTA, CDR2 FQGNSA. V lost 2 bases, J lost 3 bases, and 15 bases stayed unmatched. The CDR3 length is 18 residues. CDR3 sequence reads: CASSLTTGVGGFKETQYF. CDR3 in DNA: TGTGCCAGCAGCTTAACTACAGGGGTTGGGGGATTTAAAGAGACCCAGTACTTC.

This chain connects TRBV5-1 to TRBJ1-4, with 7 bases that match TRBD1. The CDR3 sequence is 14 residues long. The germline CDR1 and CDR2 sequences are SGHRS and YFSETQ. V shed 2 bases, J shed 5 bases, and the junction held 3 bases outside the gene matches. CDR3 loop: CASSFAGGNEKLFF. CDR3 DNA: TGCGCCAGCAGCTTCGCAGGGGGAAATGAAAAACTGTTTTTT.

The rearrangement uses TRBV7-9 and TRBJ1-4, with D unresolved. This CDR3 region has 14 residues. V lost 1 base and J lost 5, with 8 bases in between. CDR1 SEHNR and CDR2 FQNEAQ come from the germline V gene (reference sequence). CDR3 residues: CASSLDHRNEKLFF. CDR3 sequence (DNA): TGTGCCAGCAGCTTAGACCACAGAAATGAAAAACTGTTTTTT.

The V call is TRBV21-1, the J call TRBJ1-6. TRBV21-1 is designated a pseudogene. The CDR3 spans 14 residues. The CDR3 DNA follows: TGTGCCAGCAGCAAGGGGGGGGATGGTTCACCCCTCCACTTT. This translates into CASSKGGDGSPLHF.

This rearrangement joins TRBV3-1 (or the pseudogene TRBV3-2) to TRBJ1-1, with D tentatively TRBD1 (6 bases). The CDR3 is 15 amino acids. In germline, CDR1 is LGHDT, CDR2 YNNKEL (reference sequence). Trimming shortened V by 2 bases and J by 4 bases, and 14 bases separated the two germline ends. In nucleotides, the CDR3 is TGTGCCAGCAGCCAATGGACAGATGGGGTCACTGAAGCTTTCTTT. This encodes CASSQWTDGVTEAFF.

The chain couples TRBV7-2 to TRBJ2-7, with 9 nucleotides matching TRBD2. This CDR3 is built from 15 residues. Germline-derived CDR1 and CDR2 are SGHTA and FQGNSA. Germline trimming cut 5 bases from V and 3 bases from J; bases unmatched to any gene: 8. The CDR3 spells CASSPRAGGVYEQYV. As DNA, the CDR3 is TGTGCCAGCAGCCCCCGTGCGGGAGGGGTCTACGAGCAGTACGTC.

V usage is TRBV28 and J usage is TRBJ2-3, with 8 bases matching TRBD1. This CDR3 is built from 13 residues. V gave up 11 bases and J gave up 1 base; unmatched junction bases: 5. Germline CDR1 MDHEN, CDR2 SYDVKM. The CDR3 sequence: CAGSTGGTDTQYF. The CDR3 nucleotides are TGTGCCGGATCGACAGGGGGCACAGATACGCAGTATTTT.

This clone was detected only once. This sequence joins TRBV7-2 and TRBJ2-1, with TRBD2 as a possible D gene (6 bases). The CDR3 runs 16 residues. Trimming removed 2 bases at V and 4 bases at J, with 15 bases between. Germline CDR1 and CDR2: SGHTA and FQGNSA. The CDR3 loop is CASSLRSAAGYNEQFF. The CDR3 DNA is TGTGCCAGCAGCTTAAGATCGGCGGCGGGATACAATGAGCAGTTCTTC.

Notes on this clone: At the DNA level, this CDR3 is encoded by other sequences in the same sample as well. The chain couples TRBV3-1 (or the pseudogene TRBV3-2) to TRBJ2-1, with TRBD2 as a possible D gene (5 bases). There are 16 residues in the CDR3. V was shortened by 0 bases and J by 0 bases, with 9 bases between the two germline ends. CDR1 is LGHDT, CDR2 YNNKEL, per germline (reference sequence). CDR3 in amino acids: CASSQDPGSSYNEQFF. For the CDR3, the DNA is TGTGCCAGCAGCCAAGATCCGGGAAGCTCCTACAATGAGCAGTTCTTC.

The chain combines TRBV19 with TRBJ2-7, with 7 bases that match TRBD2. The CDR3 sequence is 17 residues long. V dropped 7 bases and J dropped 3; count of bases not matched to a gene: 18. From germline, CDR1 is LNHDA and CDR2 SQIVND (reference sequence). Here the CDR3 DNA reads TGTGCCAGTAATCAGGGCGGAATAGCCGGGAGGATCTACGAGCAGTACTTC. It specifies CASNQGGIAGRIYEQYF.

The chain uses TRBV2 and TRBJ1-1; TRBD1 aligns across 7 bases. The V gene's germline CDR1 is SNHLY and CDR2 FYNNEI. CDR3 length: 13 amino acids. The V gene end was trimmed by 1 base and the J gene end by 11 bases; junction bases not matched to a gene: 7. The CDR3 DNA sequence: TGTGCCAGCAGTGAAGAAGGGGGCTTTGGGGCTTTCTTT. It encodes CASSEEGGFGAFF. Variable domain in full (rest from reference TRBV2 and TRBJ1-1): EPEVTQTPSHQVTQMGQEVILRCVPISNHLYFYWYRQILGQKVEFLVSFYNNEISEKSEIFDDQFSVERPDGSNFTLKIRSTKLEDSAMYFCASSEEGGFGAFFGQGTRLTVV.

CDR3 region: CSVVDVLVPRDREKYNSPLHF. CDR3 bases: TGCAGCGTTGTTGACGTGCTGGTTCCCAGGGACAGGGAAAAATATAATTCACCCCTCCACTTT. The chain links TRBV29-1 to TRBJ1-6, with TRBD1 matching 9 bases. This CDR3 has 21 residues. The germline CDR1 and CDR2 sequences are SQVTM and ANQGSEA. The trim removed 4 bases at V and 4 bases at J, leaving 23 bases unmatched.

This chain joins TRBV20-1 and TRBJ2-5, with 10 bases fitting TRBD1. This CDR3 comprises 14 residues. Looked up from germline, CDR1 is DFQATT and CDR2 is SNEGSKA (reference sequence). Germline trimming cut 3 bases from V and 8 bases from J; bases unmatched to any gene: 9. CDR3 DNA sequence: TGCAGTGCTAGTGGGACAGGGGCCGGGGGAACCCAGTACTTC. Translated, it gives CSASGTGAGGTQYF.